This is a list of T cell receptor beta chains from one sample in a study of human T cells and chemical hapten exposure. TCRdb used MiXCR to reprocess the RACE reads, holding one entry per CDR3 protein. The data show more than 45,000 distinct CDR3 sequences, over 10% seen once. This specimen consisted of whole blood, obtained in connection with sensitization to the hapten diphenylcyclopropenone (DPC). Every receptor here comes from a man aged 25 to 45 with alopecia areata. Some clones in this sample may be carry-over from other donors' samples. The CDR3 runs from the conserved cysteine through the conserved F or W. Each record gives: V gene, D gene, J gene, clone size, CDR3 DNA, CDR3 protein. The D gene is left open where the match is weak. Clone size is not always given. Where it is, it says once, few, many or a class for expanded clones.

v_call: TRBV27; d_call: -; j_call: TRBJ1-1; clone_size: few; cdr3_nt: TGTGCCAGCAGTTTAACCCCCAAGGCGAACACTGAAGCTTTCTTT; cdr3_aa: CASSLTPKANTEAFF
v_call: TRBV6-1; d_call: -; j_call: TRBJ1-2; clone_size: many; cdr3_nt: TGTGCCAGCAGTGAACTTCCCTACCGGAGCTTC; cdr3_aa: CASSELPYRSF
v_call: TRBV7-7; d_call: TRBD1; j_call: TRBJ2-1; clone_size: -; cdr3_nt: TGTGCTAGCAGCTTACAGGGGGCCTCTGAGCAGTTCTTC; cdr3_aa: CASSLQGASEQFF
v_call: TRBV6-2/TRBV6-3; d_call: -; j_call: TRBJ1-4; clone_size: -; cdr3_nt: TGTGCCAGCAGTTACGGTCAGGATATCGCAACTAATGAAAAACTGTTTTTT; cdr3_aa: CASSYGQDIATNEKLFF
v_call: TRBV29-1; d_call: TRBD1; j_call: TRBJ1-2; clone_size: many; cdr3_nt: TGCAGCGTGGAATGGACAGGGTATGGCTACACCTTC; cdr3_aa: CSVEWTGYGYTF
v_call: TRBV9; d_call: -; j_call: TRBJ1-1; clone_size: few; cdr3_nt: TGTGCCAGCAGCGTAGTAGCGGGGCACACTGAAGCTTTCTTT; cdr3_aa: CASSVVAGHTEAFF
v_call: TRBV20-1; d_call: TRBD2; j_call: TRBJ2-7; clone_size: -; cdr3_nt: TGCAGTGCTTCTAGCGGGGGGCGCCGCGGGCAGTACTTC; cdr3_aa: CSASSGGRRGQYF
v_call: TRBV3-1; d_call: -; j_call: TRBJ2-2; clone_size: few; cdr3_nt: TGTGCCAGCAGTCCTTCCGGGAGCCGGGAGCTGTTTTTT; cdr3_aa: CASSPSGSRELFF
v_call: TRBV11-2; d_call: -; j_call: TRBJ1-1; clone_size: -; cdr3_nt: TGTGCCAGCAGCTTAATATTGAACACTGAAGCTTTCTTT; cdr3_aa: CASSLILNTEAFF
v_call: TRBV12-3/TRBV12-4; d_call: TRBD1; j_call: TRBJ1-1; clone_size: few; cdr3_nt: TGTGCCAGCAGTTTATTGGGACAGGGGACTGAAGCTTTCTTT; cdr3_aa: CASSLLGQGTEAFF
v_call: TRBV4-3; d_call: TRBD1; j_call: TRBJ1-6; clone_size: -; cdr3_nt: TGCGCCAGCAGCCAAGATCGAGGGGGCATTTCACCCCTCCACTTT; cdr3_aa: CASSQDRGGISPLHF
v_call: TRBV6-5; d_call: TRBD1; j_call: TRBJ1-5; clone_size: -; cdr3_nt: TGTGCCAGCAGCGGGACAGGGGGAAATGATCAGCCCCAGCATTTT; cdr3_aa: CASSGTGGNDQPQHF
v_call: TRBV20-1; d_call: -; j_call: TRBJ1-4; clone_size: many; cdr3_nt: TGCAGTGCTAGAAGGAGAACTAATGAAAAACTGTTTTTT; cdr3_aa: CSARRRTNEKLFF
v_call: TRBV28; d_call: -; j_call: TRBJ1-5; clone_size: many; cdr3_nt: TGTGCCAGCAGTATAAGAAACCTAAGGGGGAAGGGATTAAGCAATCAGCCCCAGCATTTT; cdr3_aa: CASSIRNLRGKGLSNQPQHF
v_call: TRBV29-1; d_call: TRBD1; j_call: TRBJ1-3; clone_size: few; cdr3_nt: TGCAGCGTTGTTGGTACAGGGGAAAACACCATATATTTT; cdr3_aa: CSVVGTGENTIYF
v_call: TRBV11-3; d_call: TRBD2; j_call: TRBJ2-1; clone_size: -; cdr3_nt: TGTGCCAGCAGCTTAGAGGGACTAGCGACGGAGGAGCAGTTCTTC; cdr3_aa: CASSLEGLATEEQFF
v_call: TRBV7-9; d_call: TRBD1; j_call: TRBJ2-1; clone_size: few; cdr3_nt: TGTGCCAGCAGCCCCCAAGGGTGGCTACGGGACAGATACAATGAGCAGTTCTTC; cdr3_aa: CASSPQGWLRDRYNEQFF
v_call: TRBV11-2; d_call: -; j_call: TRBJ2-1; clone_size: many; cdr3_nt: TGTGCCAGCAGCTCACCCCCGGGGACAGCGGGTTACAATGAGCAGTTCTTC; cdr3_aa: CASSSPPGTAGYNEQFF
v_call: TRBV12-3/TRBV12-4; d_call: TRBD1; j_call: TRBJ2-3; clone_size: -; cdr3_nt: TGTGCCAGCAGTTATGTGGGACAGGGGACAGATACGCAGTATTTT; cdr3_aa: CASSYVGQGTDTQYF
v_call: TRBV9; d_call: TRBD2; j_call: TRBJ2-1; clone_size: -; cdr3_nt: TGTGCCAGCAGCGCGCTAGCGGCGACGTACAATGAGCAGTTCTTC; cdr3_aa: CASSALAATYNEQFF
v_call: TRBV12-3/TRBV12-4; d_call: TRBD1; j_call: TRBJ1-1; clone_size: few; cdr3_nt: TGTGCCAGCATCCCTAACAGGGGGCTAGGTGAAGCTTTCTTT; cdr3_aa: CASIPNRGLGEAFF
v_call: TRBV7-9; d_call: -; j_call: TRBJ2-7; clone_size: -; cdr3_nt: TGTGCCAGCAGCTCCGGGGGGCCAGGGCGCCCCTACGAGCAGTACTTC; cdr3_aa: CASSSGGPGRPYEQYF
v_call: TRBV5-1; d_call: -; j_call: TRBJ2-4; clone_size: many; cdr3_nt: TGCGCCAGCAGCTTGGATCCGCGTCAGAGCAAAAACATTCAGTACTTC; cdr3_aa: CASSLDPRQSKNIQYF
v_call: TRBV19; d_call: -; j_call: TRBJ2-7; clone_size: -; cdr3_nt: TGTGCCAGTAGTATGACAGAAACCTCCTACGAGCAGTACTTC; cdr3_aa: CASSMTETSYEQYF
v_call: TRBV7-2; d_call: -; j_call: TRBJ2-7; clone_size: -; cdr3_nt: TGTGCCAGCAGCTTAGGTCCCCCAGGGACGCAGGGCGAGCAGTACTTC; cdr3_aa: CASSLGPPGTQGEQYF
v_call: TRBV20-1; d_call: -; j_call: TRBJ1-2; clone_size: -; cdr3_nt: TGCAGTGCTAGCGAGGTTACCCCAGGGTATGGCTACACCTTC; cdr3_aa: CSASEVTPGYGYTF
v_call: TRBV19; d_call: TRBD1; j_call: TRBJ2-6; clone_size: many; cdr3_nt: TGTGCCAGTAGTATTTGGGACAGGGGCTCTGGGGCCAACGTCCTGACTTTC; cdr3_aa: CASSIWDRGSGANVLTF
v_call: TRBV6-1; d_call: -; j_call: TRBJ1-2; clone_size: few; cdr3_nt: TGTGCCAGCAGCATCGGGACCGCAGTAGGTGGCTACACCTTC; cdr3_aa: CASSIGTAVGGYTF
v_call: TRBV7-2; d_call: TRBD1; j_call: TRBJ1-1; clone_size: many; cdr3_nt: TGTGCCAGCAGCCCCGACAGGGGTATGAACACTGAAGCTTTCTTT; cdr3_aa: CASSPDRGMNTEAFF
v_call: TRBV9; d_call: TRBD2; j_call: TRBJ2-1; clone_size: -; cdr3_nt: TGTGCCAGCAGCGTAGGAGGACTAGCATCGGGGCAGTTCTTC; cdr3_aa: CASSVGGLASGQFF
v_call: TRBV30; d_call: -; j_call: TRBJ2-7; clone_size: many; cdr3_nt: TGTGCCTGGAGTGGAGGACGCACTCCCGAGCAGTACTTC; cdr3_aa: CAWSGGRTPEQYF
v_call: TRBV14; d_call: TRBD1; j_call: TRBJ1-1; clone_size: -; cdr3_nt: TGTGCCAGCAGGCTCGCCGGGACAGGCGAAGCTTTCTTT; cdr3_aa: CASRLAGTGEAFF
v_call: TRBV29-1; d_call: -; j_call: TRBJ1-2; clone_size: many; cdr3_nt: TGCAGCGTTGGACCCATGGCCCCAAGAAATGGCTACACCTTC; cdr3_aa: CSVGPMAPRNGYTF
v_call: TRBV7-2; d_call: TRBD2; j_call: TRBJ2-1; clone_size: -; cdr3_nt: TGTGCCAGCAGCTCCACTAGCGGGGGGGCGGTTCAAAATGAGCAGTTCTTC; cdr3_aa: CASSSTSGGAVQNEQFF
v_call: TRBV7-2; d_call: -; j_call: TRBJ2-5; clone_size: few; cdr3_nt: TGTGCCAGCAGAAGTCTAGCGATTGGGAAGACCCAGTACTTC; cdr3_aa: CASRSLAIGKTQYF
v_call: TRBV28; d_call: TRBD1; j_call: TRBJ1-1; clone_size: many; cdr3_nt: TGTGCCACCAGGGGGGTGACTGAAGCTTTCTTT; cdr3_aa: CATRGVTEAFF
v_call: TRBV5-1; d_call: TRBD1; j_call: TRBJ2-7; clone_size: -; cdr3_nt: TGCGCCAGCAGCGCCGTGGGACAGACCTACGAGCAGTACTTC; cdr3_aa: CASSAVGQTYEQYF
v_call: TRBV4-1; d_call: -; j_call: TRBJ2-7; clone_size: many; cdr3_nt: TGCGCCAGCAGCCAAGATCTGGCAGGGAGCTCCTACGAGCAGTACTTC; cdr3_aa: CASSQDLAGSSYEQYF
v_call: TRBV14; d_call: -; j_call: TRBJ1-3; clone_size: -; cdr3_nt: TGTGCCAGCAGCCAAGTCCGGAAGGGAAGAACCGGCAACACCATATATTTT; cdr3_aa: CASSQVRKGRTGNTIYF
v_call: TRBV7-2; d_call: -; j_call: TRBJ2-3; clone_size: few; cdr3_nt: TGTGCCAGCAGCTCGGTGGTCGGTACGCAGTATTTT; cdr3_aa: CASSSVVGTQYF
v_call: TRBV9; d_call: TRBD1; j_call: TRBJ1-6; clone_size: -; cdr3_nt: TGTGCCAGCAGCGTTCGGGGAGGACAGGGGGCACGAGGCGGCTCACCCCTCCACTTT; cdr3_aa: CASSVRGGQGARGGSPLHF
v_call: TRBV5-4; d_call: TRBD1; j_call: TRBJ2-7; clone_size: many; cdr3_nt: TGTGCCAGCAGCTTGTCCGGGACAGCCTCCTACGAGCAGTACTTC; cdr3_aa: CASSLSGTASYEQYF
v_call: TRBV9; d_call: TRBD1; j_call: TRBJ2-7; clone_size: many; cdr3_nt: TGTGCCAGCAGCCTCCGTGGGACAGCGCCATCCTACGAGCAGTACTTC; cdr3_aa: CASSLRGTAPSYEQYF
v_call: TRBV4-1; d_call: -; j_call: TRBJ2-3; clone_size: many; cdr3_nt: TGCGCCAGCAGCCACCGCGGCCTATCTAGCACAGATACGCAGTATTTT; cdr3_aa: CASSHRGLSSTDTQYF
v_call: TRBV7-2; d_call: -; j_call: TRBJ1-6; clone_size: -; cdr3_nt: TGTGCCAGCAGCTTTAAGGGAGACGTCGATTCACCCCTCCACTTT; cdr3_aa: CASSFKGDVDSPLHF
v_call: TRBV20-1; d_call: -; j_call: TRBJ2-3; clone_size: few; cdr3_nt: TGCAGTGCTCTCCCGGGATCCTTTACAGATACGCAGTATTTT; cdr3_aa: CSALPGSFTDTQYF
v_call: TRBV3-1; d_call: -; j_call: TRBJ1-2; clone_size: -; cdr3_nt: TGTGCCAGCAGCTTTGACGGCGCCACCAACTATGGCTACACCTTC; cdr3_aa: CASSFDGATNYGYTF
v_call: TRBV7-3; d_call: -; j_call: TRBJ2-5; clone_size: few; cdr3_nt: TGTGCCAGCAGCTTAAGAGCTAGCAGGCAAGAGACCCAGTACTTC; cdr3_aa: CASSLRASRQETQYF
v_call: TRBV5-1; d_call: -; j_call: TRBJ1-6; clone_size: many; cdr3_nt: TGCGCCAGCAGTCGGGATGTAGTTATTGGTTCACCCCTCCACTTT; cdr3_aa: CASSRDVVIGSPLHF
v_call: TRBV10-3; d_call: -; j_call: TRBJ2-3; clone_size: few; cdr3_nt: TGTGCCATCAGTGCACCAACAGATACGCAGTATTTT; cdr3_aa: CAISAPTDTQYF
v_call: TRBV11-2; d_call: -; j_call: TRBJ2-5; clone_size: few; cdr3_nt: TGTGCCAGCAGCTTGACTGCCGGGCTCCGGAGGGAGACCCAGTACTTC; cdr3_aa: CASSLTAGLRRETQYF
v_call: TRBV3-1; d_call: TRBD2; j_call: TRBJ2-1; clone_size: many; cdr3_nt: TGTGCCAGCAGCCAAGATCCGGCTAGCGGGGGGAATGAGCAGTTCTTC; cdr3_aa: CASSQDPASGGNEQFF